This is a list of T cell receptor beta chains from one sample in a study of regulatory T cells in long-lasting Graves disease. From the multiplex PCR reads, TCRdb called clonotypes with MiXCR, one entry per CDR3 protein. The table has around 450,000 distinct CDR3 sequences, roughly a fifth seen once; the top ten hold 7% to 9%. Sequencing used peripheral blood mononuclear cells (PBMCs), obtained when the disease was refractory, from a patient treated with antithyroid drugs. Every receptor here comes from a female donor with Graves disease. CDR3s include the opening cysteine and the closing phenylalanine or tryptophan. D genes are given only for firm matches. Expanded clones get a size class; other rows say once, few or many, or leave the size out.

d_gene	abundance	v_gene	j_gene	CDR3aa	CDR3nt
.	few	TRBV7-9	TRBJ2-4	CASSPPTRVGYIQYF	TGTGCCAGCAGCCCACCCACCAGAGTTGGATACATTCAGTACTTC
TRBD1	many	TRBV27	TRBJ1-2	CASSWTGESYGYTF	TGTGCCAGCAGTTGGACAGGGGAGAGCTATGGCTACACCTTC
.	few	TRBV3-1	TRBJ2-1	CASSQERSYNEQFF	TGTGCCAGCAGCCAAGAACGATCCTACAATGAGCAGTTCTTC
.	.	TRBV4-1	TRBJ1-1	CASSRSDTGHVNTEAFF	TGCGCCAGCAGCCGCTCGGACACTGGGCACGTGAACACTGAAGCTTTCTTT
TRBD1	many	TRBV6-1	TRBJ2-7	CATDRRLDEQYF	TGTGCCACGGACAGGCGGCTGGACGAGCAGTACTTC
TRBD2	few	TRBV7-2	TRBJ2-2	CASRWTSANTGELFF	TGTGCCAGCAGGTGGACTAGCGCGAACACCGGGGAGCTGTTTTTT
TRBD2	many	TRBV11-3	TRBJ2-5	CASSPGLGREETQYF	TGTGCCAGCAGCCCCGGACTAGGTCGGGAGGAGACCCAGTACTTC
.	.	TRBV24-1	TRBJ1-1	CATSDSARANTEAFF	TGTGCCACCAGTGATTCAGCCAGGGCGAACACTGAAGCTTTCTTT
TRBD1	few	TRBV7-9	TRBJ2-7	CASSLGTGPHEQYF	TGTGCCAGCAGCTTAGGGACAGGGCCCCACGAGCAGTACTTC
.	.	TRBV5-1	TRBJ1-4	CASSSSGAGEKLFF	TGCGCCAGCAGCTCGTCAGGGGCCGGTGAAAAACTGTTTTTT
TRBD2	.	TRBV7-9	TRBJ2-5	CASSPGTSGSVGETQYF	TGTGCCAGCAGCCCAGGGACTAGCGGGAGTGTTGGTGAGACCCAGTACTTC
TRBD1	few	TRBV7-2	TRBJ1-2	CASSLVGQGINYGYTF	TGTGCCAGCAGCTTAGTTGGACAGGGAATAAACTATGGCTACACCTTC
.	.	TRBV13	TRBJ2-1	CASSLNGAGNEQFF	TGTGCCAGCAGCTTAAATGGGGCGGGCAATGAGCAGTTCTTC
.	few	TRBV20-1	TRBJ2-5	CSARVGHNKETQYF	TGCAGTGCTAGAGTGGGACATAACAAAGAGACCCAGTACTTC
TRBD2	.	TRBV9	TRBJ2-7	CASSPVGGGTYEQYF	TGTGCCAGCAGCCCAGTGGGGGGGGGTACCTACGAGCAGTACTTC
.	few	TRBV4-1	TRBJ2-5	CASSQYVEETQYF	TGCGCCAGCAGCCAATATGTAGAAGAGACCCAGTACTTC
TRBD2	few	TRBV5-1	TRBJ2-7	CASSLVLAGGYEQYF	TGCGCCAGCAGCTTGGTCCTAGCGGGGGGCTACGAGCAGTACTTC
.	many	TRBV28	TRBJ1-1	CASSLPGPGGFRAFF	TGTGCCAGCAGTTTACCCGGCCCTGGGGGCTTCAGAGCTTTCTTT
.	.	TRBV6-4	TRBJ1-5	CASSDSSDPINQPQHF	TGTGCCAGCAGTGACTCGTCGGACCCGATCAATCAGCCCCAGCATTTT
.	few	TRBV2	TRBJ1-5	CASRDGHSNQPQHF	TGTGCCAGCAGGGACGGTCATAGCAATCAGCCCCAGCATTTT
TRBD1	many	TRBV7-2	TRBJ1-1	CASSLPGQGAAFF	TGTGCCAGCAGCTTACCTGGACAGGGGGCGGCTTTCTTT
.	.	TRBV2	TRBJ2-5	CASSGRDGNQGTQYF	TGTGCCAGCAGCGGAAGGGACGGAAACCAAGGGACCCAGTACTTC
TRBD1	many	TRBV5-6	TRBJ1-1	CASSLGRQGAEAFF	TGTGCCAGCAGCTTGGGGAGACAGGGGGCTGAAGCTTTCTTT
.	many	TRBV6-1	TRBJ2-7	CASVLRGWKGEQYF	TGTGCCAGCGTCCTCCGAGGCTGGAAGGGCGAGCAGTACTTC
TRBD2	many	TRBV6-1	TRBJ2-7	CASRVDSGSGTPPEQYF	TGTGCCAGCAGGGTTGATAGCGGGAGTGGAACCCCCCCCGAGCAGTACTTC
TRBD1	.	TRBV7-6	TRBJ2-5	CASSLGSGQATQYF	TGTGCCAGCAGCTTGGGGTCGGGACAGGCGACCCAGTACTTC
TRBD1	.	TRBV28	TRBJ2-6	CASRPRQGAKPGANVLTF	TGTGCCAGCAGGCCTCGACAGGGGGCCAAACCTGGGGCCAACGTCCTGACTTTC
.	few	TRBV15	TRBJ1-3	CATSRVGDSGNTIYF	TGTGCCACCAGCAGAGTAGGGGACTCTGGAAACACCATATATTTT
TRBD1	.	TRBV7-6	TRBJ1-1	CASSTRTGFTEAFF	TGTGCCAGCAGCACCCGGACAGGGTTTACTGAAGCTTTCTTT